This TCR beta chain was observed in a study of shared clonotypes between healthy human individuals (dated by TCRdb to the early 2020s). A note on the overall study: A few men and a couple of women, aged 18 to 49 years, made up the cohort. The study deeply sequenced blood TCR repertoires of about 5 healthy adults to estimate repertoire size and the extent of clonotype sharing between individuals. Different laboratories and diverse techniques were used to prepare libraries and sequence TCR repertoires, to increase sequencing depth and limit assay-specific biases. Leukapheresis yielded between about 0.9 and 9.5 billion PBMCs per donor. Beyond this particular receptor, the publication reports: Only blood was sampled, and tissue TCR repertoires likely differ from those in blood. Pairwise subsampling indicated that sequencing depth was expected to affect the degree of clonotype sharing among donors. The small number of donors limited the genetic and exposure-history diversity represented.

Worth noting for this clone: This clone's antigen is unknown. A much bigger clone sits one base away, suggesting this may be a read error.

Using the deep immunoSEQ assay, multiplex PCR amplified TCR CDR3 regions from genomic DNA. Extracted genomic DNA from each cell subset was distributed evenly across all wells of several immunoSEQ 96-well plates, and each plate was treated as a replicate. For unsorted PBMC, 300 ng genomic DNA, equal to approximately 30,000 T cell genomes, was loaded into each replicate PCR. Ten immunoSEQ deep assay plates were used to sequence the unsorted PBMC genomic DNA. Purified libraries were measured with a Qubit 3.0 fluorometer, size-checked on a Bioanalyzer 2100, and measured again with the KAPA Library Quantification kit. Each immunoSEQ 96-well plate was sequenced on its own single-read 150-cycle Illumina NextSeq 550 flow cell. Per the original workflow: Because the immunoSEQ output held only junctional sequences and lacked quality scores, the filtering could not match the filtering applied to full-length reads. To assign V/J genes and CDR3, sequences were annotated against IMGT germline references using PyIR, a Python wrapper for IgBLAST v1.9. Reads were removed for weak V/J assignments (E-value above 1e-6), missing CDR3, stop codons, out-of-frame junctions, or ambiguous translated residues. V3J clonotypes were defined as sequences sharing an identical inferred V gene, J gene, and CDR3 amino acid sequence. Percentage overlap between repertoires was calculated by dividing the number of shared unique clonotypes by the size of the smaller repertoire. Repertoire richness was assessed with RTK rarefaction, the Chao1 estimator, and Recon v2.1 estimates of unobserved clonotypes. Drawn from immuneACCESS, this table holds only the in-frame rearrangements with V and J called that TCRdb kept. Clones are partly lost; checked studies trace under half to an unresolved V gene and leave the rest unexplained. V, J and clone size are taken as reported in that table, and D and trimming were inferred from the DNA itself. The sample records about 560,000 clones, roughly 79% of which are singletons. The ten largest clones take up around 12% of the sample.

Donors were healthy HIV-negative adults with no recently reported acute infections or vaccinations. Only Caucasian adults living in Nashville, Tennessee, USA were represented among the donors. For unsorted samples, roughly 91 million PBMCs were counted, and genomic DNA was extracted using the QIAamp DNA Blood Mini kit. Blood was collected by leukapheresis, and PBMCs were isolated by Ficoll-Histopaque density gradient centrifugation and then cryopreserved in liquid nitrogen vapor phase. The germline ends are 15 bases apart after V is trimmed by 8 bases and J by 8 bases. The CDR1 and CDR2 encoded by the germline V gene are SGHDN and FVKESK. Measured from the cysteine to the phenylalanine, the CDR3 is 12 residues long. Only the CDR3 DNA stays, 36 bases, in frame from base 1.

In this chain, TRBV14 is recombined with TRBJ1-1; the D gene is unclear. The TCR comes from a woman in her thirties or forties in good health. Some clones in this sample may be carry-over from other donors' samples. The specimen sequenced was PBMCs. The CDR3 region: CASGAITAEAFF. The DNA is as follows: TGTGCCAGCGGAGCGATAACGGCAGAAGCTTTCTTT. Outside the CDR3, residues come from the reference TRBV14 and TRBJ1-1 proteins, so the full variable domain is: EAGVTQFPSHSVIEKGQTVTLRCDPISGHDNLYWYRRVMGKEIKFLLHFVKESKQDESGMPNNRFLAERTGGTYSTLKVQPAELEDSGVYFCASGAITAEAFFGQGTRLTVV.